One sample yielded the 29 T cell receptor beta chains listed below, sequenced in a study of blood T cell repertoires in COVID-19. TCRdb's table, derived via immunoSEQ multiplex PCR, lists solely in-frame clones and lacks some. The sample yields some 76,000 clones, approximately 87% seen once. The sample comprised peripheral blood. The receptors come from an elderly man in a cohort sampled during active COVID-19.

The chain joins TRBV2 to TRBJ2-5; D remains unclear. Germline-derived CDR1 and CDR2 are SNHLY and FYNNEI. This CDR3 has 13 amino acids. V lost 3 bases to trimming and J lost 8 bases, with 13 bases between them. Written as DNA, the CDR3 is TGTGCCAGCAGTGACCGCGGCGTCGTTACCCAGTACTTC. It encodes CASSDRGVVTQYF.

The CDR3 DNA is TGTGCCAGCAGCTTAGGACAGACCAAAAACATTCAGTACTTC. It translates to CASSLGQTKNIQYF. The chain carries TRBV7-2 and TRBJ2-4; tentatively, D is TRBD1 (5 bases). This CDR3 has 14 amino acids. The germline V and J ends were trimmed by 1 base and 2 bases, with 6 bases remaining between them. The germline CDR1 and CDR2 sequences are SGHTA and FQGNSA. Supplemented by reference TRBV7-2 and TRBJ2-4, the full variable domain reads GAGVSQSPSNKVTEKGKDVELRCDPISGHTALYWYRQSLGQGLEFLIYFQGNSAPDKSGLPSDRFSAERTGGSVSTLTIQRTQQEDSAVYLCASSLGQTKNIQYFGAGTRLSVL.

This chain uses TRBV5-1 with TRBJ2-1; D is possibly TRBD2 (6 bases). V shed 4 bases and J shed 10 bases, with 21 bases lying between them. Germline CDR1 and CDR2: SGHRS and YFSETQ. The CDR3 is 15 residues long. The CDR3 DNA reads as TGCGCCAGCAGCCCGACCACTCCGACTAGTTCGGAGCAGTTCTTC. It translates to CASSPTTPTSSEQFF.

This sequence joins TRBV24-1 and TRBJ2-3; tentatively, D is TRBD1 (6 bases). The germline V and J ends were trimmed by 9 bases and 4 bases, with 13 bases remaining between them. The CDR3 contains 13 residues. Germline V gene lookup returns CDR1 KGHDR and CDR2 SFDVKD. The CDR3 coding sequence is TGTGCCACCTCACAGGGATGGGCAGATACGCAGTATTTT. This gives the protein CATSQGWADTQYF.

This rearrangement joins TRBV7-2 to TRBJ2-7; D might be TRBD2 (6 bases). V gave up 4 bases and J gave up 3 bases, with 7 bases separating them. Germline loops: CDR1 SGHTA, CDR2 FQGNSA. The CDR3 length is 12 residues. In DNA form, the CDR3 reads TGTGCCAGCAGCTACGGGAGCTACGAGCAGTACGTC. It encodes CASSYGSYEQYV.

The gene calls are TRBV6-5 and TRBJ1-1; tentative D call: TRBD1 (5 bases). The CDR3 sequence is 14 residues long. Trimming left V 4 bases short and J 3 bases short, with 12 bases between. The V gene's germline CDR1 is MNHEY and CDR2 SVGAGI. CDR3 bases: TGTGCCAGCAGTTCGGAAACGGGGGACACTGAAGCTTTCTTT. This sequence encodes CASSSETGDTEAFF.

The chain links TRBV2 to TRBJ2-7, with D possibly being TRBD1 (5 bases). Trimming shortened V by 5 bases and J by 2 bases, and 16 bases separated the two germline ends. Germline values: CDR1 SNHLY, CDR2 FYNNEI. The CDR3 sequence is 15 residues long. The CDR3 nucleotides read TGTGCCAGCAGTAAGGATGGCATAGGGGCCTACGAGCAGTACTTC. It codes for CASSKDGIGAYEQYF.

The genes are TRBV4-1 and TRBJ1-5; no firm D call. The CDR3 is 15 residues long. Trimming stripped 4 bases from V and 3 bases from J, with 13 bases between. CDR1 MGHRA and CDR2 YSYEKL come from the germline V gene. In nucleotides, the CDR3 is TGCGCCAGCAGCCCCACGCCGGTAAACAATCAGCCCCAGCATTTT. It codes for CASSPTPVNNQPQHF.

This sequence joins TRBV28 and TRBJ2-2; a weak D match, TRBD2 (7 bases). V lost 10 bases and J lost 0, with 12 bases in between. The V gene's germline CDR1 is MDHEN and CDR2 SYDVKM. The CDR3 has 14 amino acids. CDR3 nucleotide sequence: TGTGCCACGCAAGGGGGGGCGAACACCGGGGAGCTGTTTTTT. Its translation: CATQGGANTGELFF.

The chain links TRBV2 to TRBJ1-6, with D perhaps matching TRBD1 (5 bases). This CDR3 spans 14 amino acids. Germline V gene lookup returns CDR1 SNHLY and CDR2 FYNNEI. The V end was cut by 4 bases, the J end by 12 bases, with 16 bases between. The CDR3 region is CASSGQGLREPLHF. The CDR3 DNA sequence: TGTGCCAGCAGTGGTCAGGGCCTGCGGGAACCCCTCCACTTT.

This clone was picked up one time. The rearrangement joins TRBV20-1 to TRBJ1-2; possibly TRBD1 for D (5 bases). Germline V gives CDR1 DFQATT, CDR2 SNEGSKA (reference sequence). V lost 3 bases, J lost 5 bases, and 7 bases lay in between. The CDR3 totals 11 residues. The CDR3 DNA sequence: TGCAGTGCTAGGCAGGGATATGGCTACACCTTC. It codes for CSARQGYGYTF.

The J gene is TRBJ2-2, the V gene TRBV10-3, with TRBD2 identical over 8 bases. The CDR3 extends over 16 amino acids. The V segment lost 3 bases and the J segment 4 bases; nucleotides outside the gene matches: 7. Per germline, CDR1 ENHRY and CDR2 SYGVKD. CDR3 nucleotides: TGTGCCATCAGTGATAGGTCTAGCGGGTTCACCGGGGAGCTGTTTTTT. As protein: CAISDRSSGFTGELFF.

This sequence joins TRBV20-1 and TRBJ2-3; D unresolved. Germline V gives CDR1 DFQATT, CDR2 SNEGSKA (reference sequence). V lost 3 bases and J 2 bases, leaving 9 bases between the germline ends. The CDR3 covers 13 residues. Here the CDR3 reads CSASVAPTDTQYF. CDR3 nucleotide sequence: TGCAGTGCTAGTGTGGCCCCCACAGATACGCAGTATTTT.

This chain joins TRBV6-4 and TRBJ2-1, with 9 bases matching TRBD1. The V segment lost 5 bases and the J segment 10 bases; nucleotides outside the gene matches: 9. CDR1 is MRHNA and CDR2 is SNTAGT in the germline V gene. The CDR3 is 14 residues long. Here the CDR3 DNA reads TGTGCCAGCAGTCGAGGGACAGGGTTCCACGAGCAGTTCTTC. Its protein product is CASSRGTGFHEQFF.

CDR3 DNA sequence: TGTGCCAGCAGTTACTCGGACAGGAACACTGAAGCTTTCTTT. It codes for CASSYSDRNTEAFF. The chain uses TRBV6-6 and TRBJ1-1, with a tentative D call TRBD1 (6 bases). The CDR3 spans 14 residues. Germline CDR1 is MNHNY and CDR2 is SVGAGI (reference sequence). Trimming pared 0 bases from V and 1 base from J, leaving 6 bases between.

Written as DNA, the CDR3 is TGTGCCAGCAGTTCCGGGACAGTGGAGGACACTGAAGCTTTCTTT. Its protein product is CASSSGTVEDTEAFF. V is TRBV27 and J is TRBJ1-1, with 7 bases fitting TRBD1. The CDR3 extends over 15 amino acids. V was clipped by 4 bases and J by 3 bases; unmatched bases: 8. CDR1 and CDR2 (germline): MNHEY, SMNVEV (reference sequence).

CDR3 sequence (DNA): TGTGCCAGCGGAGGAGTAGCGGGGCCTACAGATACGCAGTATTTT. It translates to CASGGVAGPTDTQYF. V usage is TRBV7-2 and J usage is TRBJ2-3, with 8 bases lining up with TRBD2. Germline-derived CDR1 and CDR2 are SGHTA and FQGNSA. V trimming: 8 bases; J trimming: 3 bases; junction bases outside the gene matches: 10. This CDR3 comprises 15 residues.

J is TRBJ1-1 and V is TRBV11-2, with D perhaps TRBD1 (5 bases). CDR1 is SGHAT, CDR2 FQNNGV, per germline. The CDR3 totals 13 residues. Trimming stripped 3 bases from V and 11 bases from J, with 16 bases between. DNA of the CDR3: TGTGCCAGCAGCTTCAGTAGGGGTGTGGAGGCTTTCTTT. It translates to CASSFSRGVEAFF.

V gene TRBV7-9 combines with J gene TRBJ2-5; D gene unclear. V lost 2 bases and J lost 4, with 2 bases in between. CDR1 and CDR2 (germline): SEHNR, FQNEAQ (reference sequence). The CDR3 covers 11 residues. The CDR3 DNA reads TGTGCCAGCAGCTTACTAGAGACCCAGTACTTC. Translated, it gives CASSLLETQYF.

The chain uses TRBV5-4 and TRBJ2-7; perhaps TRBD2 as D (5 bases). CDR3 length: 13 residues. Germline CDR1 reads SGHNT; CDR2 reads YYREEE (reference sequence). V lost 1 base, J lost 4 bases, and 9 bases lay in between. The CDR3 region is CASSLLGSYEQYF. The CDR3 bases are TGTGCCAGCAGCTTGCTAGGGAGTTACGAGCAGTACTTC.

This clone occurred a few times. The V call is TRBV11-3, the J call TRBJ2-2; perhaps TRBD1 as D (5 bases). V shed 3 bases and J shed 1 base, with 9 bases lying between them. Germline CDR1 and CDR2: SGHNT and YENEEA. The CDR3 has 15 residues. The CDR3 region has the DNA TGTGCCAGCAGCTTGGGTACAGGGAACACCGGGGAGCTGTTTTTT. Protein product: CASSLGTGNTGELFF.

This clone is a singleton in its sample. The gene calls are TRBV5-4 and TRBJ1-2; 8 nucleotides align to TRBD1. With 4 bases clipped from V and 1 base from J, the junction kept 15 bases outside the gene matches. Looked up from germline, CDR1 is SGHNT and CDR2 is YYREEE (reference sequence). This CDR3 region has 18 residues. The CDR3 bases are TGTGCCAGCAGCCTGTCCGCAGGGGGCGGCTTGGGTAACTATGGCTACACCTTC. Translating gives CASSLSAGGGLGNYGYTF. Using reference TRBV5-4 and TRBJ1-2 for the parts outside the CDR3, the full variable domain is ETGVTQSPTHLIKTRGQQVTLRCSSQSGHNTVSWYQQALGQGPQFIFQYYREEENGRGNFPPRFSGLQFPNYSSELNVNALELDDSALYLCASSLSAGGGLGNYGYTFGSGTRLTVV.

CDR3 residues: CASSLGTGSNEQFF. The CDR3 DNA reads TGTGCCAGCAGCTTGGGGACAGGGAGTAATGAGCAGTTCTTC. The chain combines TRBV7-2 with TRBJ2-1; TRBD1 aligns across 9 bases. Germline loops: CDR1 SGHTA, CDR2 FQGNSA. This CDR3 contains 14 residues. J was trimmed by 7 bases and V by 3 bases; bases with no gene match: 4.

The chain is built from TRBV5-8 and TRBJ1-1, with D hard to call. Germline loops: CDR1 SGHTS, CDR2 YDEGEE. The CDR3 length is 15 residues. V gave up 0 bases and J gave up 0 bases, with 9 bases separating them. As DNA, the CDR3 is TGTGCCAGCAGCTTGGGAGGAAACATGAACACTGAAGCTTTCTTT. Protein: CASSLGGNMNTEAFF. Drawing the rest from reference TRBV5-8 and TRBJ1-1, the complete variable domain is EAGVTQSPTHLIKTRGQQATLRCSPISGHTSVYWYQQALGLGLQFLLWYDEGEERNRGNFPPRFSGRQFPNYSSELNVNALELEDSALYLCASSLGGNMNTEAFFGQGTRLTVV.

This chain joins TRBV28 and TRBJ2-7, with D unclear. The V end was cut by 6 bases, the J end by 6 bases, with 9 bases between. The CDR3 extends over 11 amino acids. Looked up from germline, CDR1 is MDHEN and CDR2 is SYDVKM. The CDR3: CASSRRGEQYV. Written as DNA, the CDR3 is TGTGCCAGCAGCCGGCGAGGCGAGCAGTACGTC.

The CDR3 DNA reads as TGTGCCAGCAGCCCTCCGGGACTAGCGGGGGGCAATGAGCAGTTCTTC. This codes for CASSPPGLAGGNEQFF. The V and J genes are TRBV7-2 and TRBJ2-1, with 15 positions matching TRBD2. V lost 5 bases and J lost 6; bases outside the gene matches: 5. There are 16 residues in the CDR3. CDR1 is SGHTA and CDR2 is FQGNSA in the germline V gene.

The chain couples TRBV19 to TRBJ1-6; D perhaps matches TRBD1 (5 bases). Germline V CDR1 and CDR2: LNHDA, SQIVND (reference sequence). The CDR3 sequence is 15 residues long. Trimming stripped 5 bases from V and 9 bases from J, with 17 bases between. In nucleotides, the CDR3 is TGTGCCAGTAGTGAGGAGGGGACTGGCGGTTCACCCCTCCACTTT. This sequence encodes CASSEEGTGGSPLHF.

This clone was picked up one time. V usage is TRBV3-1 (or the pseudogene TRBV3-2) and J usage is TRBJ2-5; TRBD2 aligns across 7 bases. The CDR3 has 14 amino acids. Germline assignment: CDR1 LGHDT and CDR2 YNNKEL (reference sequence). After removal of 1 base from V and 3 bases from J, the junction contained 2 bases not matched to a gene. The CDR3 here is CASSQGSGEETQYF. CDR3 nucleotide sequence: TGTGCCAGCAGCCAAGGAAGCGGGGAAGAGACCCAGTACTTC.

This chain links TRBV15 with TRBJ1-6; 7 bases map to TRBD1. This CDR3 has 16 residues. CDR1 is LNHNV and CDR2 is YYDKDF in the germline V gene (reference sequence). Trimming removed 1 base from V and 7 bases from J; junction bases left unmatched: 7. CDR3 nucleotide sequence: TGTGCCACCAGCAGAGGGAGGACAGGTTTGAATTCACCCCTCCACTTT. Translated: CATSRGRTGLNSPLHF. The full variable domain, its missing parts supplied by reference TRBV15 and TRBJ1-6, is DAMVIQNPRYQVTQFGKPVTLSCSQTLNHNVMYWYQQKSSQAPKLLFHYYDKDFNNEADTPDNFQSRRPNTSFCFLDIRSPGLGDTAMYLCATSRGRTGLNSPLHFGNGTRLTVT.